This T cell receptor (beta chain) is from a study of Graves' ophthalmopathy and Graves' hyperthyroidism. On the study more broadly: Stable hyperthyroidism denotes an absence of ophthalmopathy throughout 18 months of follow-up.

Overall study results and limits: Thyroid clonotypes that were expanded above 0.001 frequency mostly also appeared in blood.

Among the exclusions were patients with other autoimmune diseases, uncontrolled infections, pregnancy or lactation. The authors diagnosed from clinical symptoms, serum thyroxine, TRAb, thyroid ultrasound and orbital computed tomography. With respect to this clonotype: The antigen remains unidentified.

Using RNA transcripts, the TCR beta CDR3 regions were amplified. First-round RT-PCR relied on HTBI primers, and a second-round multiplex PCR came next. TCRdb re-analysed the multiplex PCR reads in MiXCR, keeping a single row per CDR3 protein. The data hold 1 million to 1.3 million distinct CDR3 sequences, with around a third observed a single time. Trimming took off 0 bases at V and 6 bases at J, with 18 bases between the two ends. The CDR3 spans 15 residues. Germline loops: CDR1 DFQATT, CDR2 SNEGSKA (reference sequence). The sample comprised peripheral blood or thyroid tissue (not recorded which). The TCR sequence derives from an adult man with Graves' hyperthyroidism. The genes are TRBV20-1 and TRBJ2-7, with D possibly being TRBD2 (6 bases). For the CDR3, the DNA is TGCAGTGCTAGAGATCCCTCGTCGGGAGTGACCGAGCAGTACTTC. Translated: CSARDPSSGVTEQYF.